This section outlines one T cell receptor beta chain sequence together with its context. The antigen remains unidentified. The data were obtained in a study of cytomegalovirus exposure and HLA in healthy donors. Study-level results: Among the CMV-associated chains, three were confirmed in vitro as specific for CMV antigens.

CDR3 length: 16 amino acids. The junction had 7 bases not matched to a gene; V was cut back by 4 bases and J by 9 bases. CDR1 and CDR2 from the germline V gene are MNHEY and SVGAGI. Libraries were prepared by immunoSEQ multiplex PCR; TCRdb keeps only in-frame clonotypes and omits some of them. This table has roughly 150,000 clones, 88% appearing once. This chain links TRBV6-5 with TRBJ2-1, with 15 bases matching TRBD2. Sequenced sample: PBMCs. This clonotype was sampled from a man younger than 35 in good health and CMV-seronegative. The DNA of the CDR3 is TGTGCCAGCAGTTTTACTGGACTAGCGGGGGGGGGTGAGCAGTTCTTC. It codes for CASSFTGLAGGGEQFF.